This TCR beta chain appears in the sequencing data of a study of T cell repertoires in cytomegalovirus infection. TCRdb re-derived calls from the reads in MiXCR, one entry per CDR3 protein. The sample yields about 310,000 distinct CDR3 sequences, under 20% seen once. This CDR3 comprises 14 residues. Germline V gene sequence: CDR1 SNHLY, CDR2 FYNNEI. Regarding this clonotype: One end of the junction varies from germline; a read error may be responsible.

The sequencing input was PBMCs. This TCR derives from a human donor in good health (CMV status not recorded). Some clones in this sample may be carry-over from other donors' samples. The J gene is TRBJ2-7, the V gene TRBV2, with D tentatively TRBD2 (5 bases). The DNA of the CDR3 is TGTGCCAGCAGTGAAGCGCCTCTTCAGGACTCCTACCACTTC. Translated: CASSEAPLQDSYHF. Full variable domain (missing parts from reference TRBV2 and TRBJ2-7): EPEVTQTPSHQVTQMGQEVILRCVPISNHLYFYWYRQILGQKVEFLVSFYNNEISEKSEIFDDQFSVERPDGSNFTLKIRSTKLEDSAMYFCASSEAPLQDSYHFGPGTRLTVT.